Detailed here is one T cell receptor (beta chain). What antigen it recognizes has not been identified. Per-base qualities were not stored, and no clone one base away is much larger. TCR CDR3 regions were amplified from genomic DNA by multiplex PCR using the deep immunoSEQ assay. For each cell subset, the extracted genomic DNA was distributed evenly across all wells of several immunoSEQ 96-well plates, and each plate served as one replicate. For sorted subsets, each replicate PCR was loaded with roughly 200 ng genomic DNA, equivalent to 30,000 or so T cell genomes. Purified libraries were quantified with a Qubit 3.0 fluorometer, sized on a Bioanalyzer 2100, and re-quantified with the KAPA Library Quantification kit. A separate single-read 150-cycle Illumina NextSeq 550 flow cell was used to sequence each immunoSEQ 96-well plate. In the original analysis: Because only junctional sequences without quality scores were contained in the immunoSEQ output, filtering matching that applied to full-length reads could not be performed. Sequences were annotated with PyIR, a Python wrapper for IgBLAST v1.9, and V/J genes and CDR3 were assigned using IMGT germline references. Reads were removed for weak V/J assignments (E-value above 1e-6), missing CDR3, stop codons, out-of-frame junctions, or ambiguous translated residues. V3J clonotypes were defined by identical inferred V gene, J gene, and CDR3 amino acid sequence. The percentage overlap between two repertoires was calculated by dividing the number of shared unique clonotypes by the size of the smaller repertoire. RTK rarefaction, the Chao1 estimator, and Recon v2.1 estimates of unobserved clonotypes were used to assess repertoire richness. OLGA was used to compute generation probabilities for all TCRbeta clonotypes that the gDNA method yielded from a few donors. In its TCRdb copy, this immuneACCESS table keeps in-frame sequences only and misses some clones. Where compared with another copy, unresolved V genes explain less than half of these, and the others have no known cause. V and J calls plus clone size are reproduced from that table; the DNA served to infer D and trimming. Within this sample are approximately 2.4 million clones, with around 95% of them counted one time only. The top ten clonotypes cover less than 0.15% of the sample.

This record comes from a study of shared clonotypes between healthy human individuals (dated by TCRdb to 2020 to 2022). For the wider study: The cohort comprised two women and a few men aged 18 to 49 years. For each donor, CD4 naive and CD4 memory were each given three plates, CD8 naive was given two plates, and CD8 memory was given one plate. To estimate repertoire size and how much clonotypes are shared between individuals, the study performed deep sequencing of blood TCR repertoires from roughly five healthy adults. To increase sequencing depth and limit assay-specific biases, TCR repertoire library preparation and sequencing were carried out by different laboratories using diverse techniques. Leukapheresis yielded between about 0.9 and 9.5 billion PBMCs per donor. Study-level results and caveats: Based on pairwise subsampling, the degree of clonotype sharing among donors was expected to be affected by sequencing depth. Incomplete sequencing was indicated by rarefaction of sorted-subset datasets, despite the large sequencing depth. Sharing across a few donors was observed for about 5% of naive CD4, under 4% of naive CD8, 2.3% of memory CD4, and 0.4% of memory CD8 clonotypes. Naive subsets generally had larger estimated clonotype richness than memory subsets did. Compared with non-shared clonotypes, clonotypes shared by all four sorted-subset donors had higher generation probabilities. Only blood was sampled, and tissue TCR repertoires likely differ from those in blood. The genetic and exposure-history diversity represented was limited by the small number of donors.

V drops 6 bases and J drops 0 bases, leaving 11 bases in between. The CDR3 numbers 14 residues from cysteine through phenylalanine. Just CDR3 DNA is preserved here, 42 bases in frame from base 1. In the germline V gene, CDR1 corresponds to MDHEN and CDR2 to SYDVKM. Healthy HIV-negative adults with no recently reported acute infections or vaccinations were included as donors. All donors were Caucasian adults living in Nashville, Tennessee, USA. Magnetic negative selection was used to enrich CD4+ T cells, after which naive cells were positively selected on CD45RA and the negative fraction became the memory subset. After blood collection by leukapheresis, PBMCs were isolated using Ficoll-Histopaque density gradient centrifugation and then cryopreserved in the vapor phase of liquid nitrogen. Analytical flow cytometry was used to check the purity and quantity of each magnetically sorted T cell population. Genomic DNA was isolated from each sorted fraction and quantified by UV absorbance on a Nanodrop 2000c.

Sequencing was carried out using naive CD4+ T cells sorted from blood. Sample cell subset or site, as interpreted from the label and publication: CD45RA+ positively selected. The source of this sequence is a man aged 18 to 30 in good health. Here the chain combines TRBV28 and TRBJ2-5; no D gene call is confident. CDR3 sequence: CASSPPGNQETQYF. At the DNA level, the sequence is TGTGCCAGCAGCCCCCCTGGCAACCAAGAGACCCAGTACTTC. With all but the CDR3 taken from the reference TRBV28 and TRBJ2-5 genes, the full variable domain is: DVKVTQSSRYLVKRTGEKVFLECVQDMDHENMFWYRQDPGLGLRLIYFSYDVKMKEKGDIPEGYSVSREKKERFSLILESASTNQTSMYLCASSPPGNQETQYFGPGTRLLVL.